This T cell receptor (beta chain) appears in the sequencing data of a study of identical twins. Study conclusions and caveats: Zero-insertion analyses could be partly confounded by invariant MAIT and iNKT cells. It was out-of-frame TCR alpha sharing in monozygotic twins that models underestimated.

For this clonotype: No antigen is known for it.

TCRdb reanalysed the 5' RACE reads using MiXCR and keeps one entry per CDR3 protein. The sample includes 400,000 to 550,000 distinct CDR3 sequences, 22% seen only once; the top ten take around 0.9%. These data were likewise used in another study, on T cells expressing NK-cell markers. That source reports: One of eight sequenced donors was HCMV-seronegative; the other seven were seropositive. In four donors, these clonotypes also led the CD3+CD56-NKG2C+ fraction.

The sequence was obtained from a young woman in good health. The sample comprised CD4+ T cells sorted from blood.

CDR3 in DNA: TGTGCCAGCAGCTTAAAAGCGGATCTTTTATTTTACGAGCAGTACTTC. Its protein product is CASSLKADLLFYEQYF. This chain joins TRBV7-2 and TRBJ2-7; possible D gene TRBD2, 5 bases. The CDR3 is 16 amino acids. Trimming stripped 2 bases from V and 4 bases from J, with 18 bases between. The germline V gene encodes CDR1 SGHTA and CDR2 FQGNSA.